The source of this T cell receptor (beta chain) is a study of blood T cells in healthy people across ages. Germline CDR1 SGHDT, CDR2 YYEEEE. The junction had 6 bases not matched to a gene; V was cut back by 4 bases and J by 1 base. CDR3 length: 15 amino acids. A second PCR of about 6 to 11 cycles used a sample-barcoded 5' primer and a J-beta primer mix. TCRdb re-called the 5' RACE reads through MiXCR, storing one row per CDR3 protein. The repertoire consists of nearly 800,000 distinct CDR3 sequences, with approximately 60% occurring once and the leading ten covering roughly 24%. Researchers collected ten milliliters of peripheral blood from every single donor. Isolation per sample recovered at least 7 million PBMCs. About this clonotype: Its target is not known.

Study-level points and caveats: Because sorting was not performed, PBMCs prevented conclusive naive versus antigen-experienced comparison. Measured against age, TCR beta diversity per million T cells decreased in a roughly linear manner.

The TCR comes from a man aged 35-49 years in good health. J is TRBJ2-5 and V is TRBV5-6, with TRBD1 identical over 8 bases. Material: blood. CDR3 sequence: CASSQAGQGQETQYF. The DNA of the CDR3 is TGTGCCAGCAGCCAAGCTGGACAGGGCCAAGAGACCCAGTACTTC.